These 5 T cell receptor beta chains share one sample of origin, sequenced in a study of immune heterogeneity within non-small cell lung tumors. Bulk tumor gDNA, 600 ng per sample, served as the TCR template. Biopsy collection occurred during surgery, with several far-apart biopsies per primary tumor. Their non-small cell lung cancer was newly diagnosed and untreated, and the patients underwent curative surgery. In a multiplex PCR, 32 V and 13 J primers amplified TCR beta CDR3. One entry per CDR3 protein, called by TCRdb with MiXCR from the multiplex PCR reads. Of around 11,000 distinct CDR3 sequences detected, approximately 20% appear once; the ten largest clones hold 3.7%. The sample consisted of lung tumor tissue. The receptors were sampled from a man between 60 and 75 years old with non-small cell lung cancer.

This chain joins TRBV10-3 and TRBJ2-1, with TRBD2 as a possible D gene (6 bases). Trimming stripped 5 bases from V and 7 bases from J, with 18 bases between. The CDR3 extends over 15 amino acids. Germline V CDR1 and CDR2: ENHRY, SYGVKD. CDR3 coding DNA: TGTGCCATCAGTCTAGCGACCAGACTTGGAAATGAGCAGTTCTTC. Protein: CAISLATRLGNEQFF.

This clonotype was observed a few times. This chain links TRBV4-1 with TRBJ1-5, with D possibly being TRBD1 (6 bases). The germline V gene encodes CDR1 MGHRA and CDR2 YSYEKL. V dropped 1 base and J dropped 3 bases, with 13 bases sitting between them. The CDR3 has 16 amino acids. For the CDR3, the DNA is TGCGCCAGCAGCCAAGCGGCGCCAGGGGACAATCAGCCCCAGCATTTT. Its translation is CASSQAAPGDNQPQHF.

By sample share, this clonotype is medium-sized. The chain uses TRBV12-3 or TRBV12-4 and TRBJ1-1, with D possibly TRBD1 on 6 matching bases. This CDR3 has 15 amino acids. V lost 6 bases to trimming and J lost 5 bases, with 19 bases between them. CDR3 sequence (DNA): TGTGCCAGCAGCCTCAGGGGTCCCCTAGGGACTGAAGCTTTCTTT. Amino acids: CASSLRGPLGTEAFF.

By sample share, this clonotype is medium-sized (0.01 to 0.1%). The CDR3 DNA follows: TGTGCCAGTAGCCACCCCACACTCCGGGACAATAATGAAAAACTGTTTTTT. Translation: CASSHPTLRDNNEKLFF. The genes are TRBV19 and TRBJ1-4, with D tentatively TRBD1 (6 bases). This CDR3 comprises 17 residues. In germline, CDR1 is LNHDA, CDR2 SQIVND (reference sequence). Trimming took 6 bases from V and 4 from J, leaving 21 bases between them. The full variable domain, rest sourced from reference TRBV19 and TRBJ1-4, is DGGITQSPKYLFRKEGQNVTLSCEQNLNHDAMYWYRQDPGQGLRLIYYSQIVNDFQKGDIAEGYSVSREKKESFPLTVTSAQKNPTAFYLCASSHPTLRDNNEKLFFGSGTQLSVL.

This clonotype came up many times. The genes are TRBV27 and TRBJ2-1, with 10 bases matching TRBD2. CDR3 length equals 16 residues. Germline CDR1 and CDR2: MNHEY and SMNVEV (reference sequence). The V segment lost 5 bases and the J segment 3 bases; nucleotides outside the gene matches: 7. The CDR3 sequence: CASSQSSGSDYNEQFF. DNA of the CDR3: TGTGCCAGCAGTCAGTCTAGCGGGAGTGACTACAATGAGCAGTTCTTC.